These 24 T cell receptor beta chains came from one sample sequenced in a study of identifying expanded T cells in peripheral blood. Sequencing used immunoSEQ multiplex PCR; TCRdb keeps in-frame clones, though not all of them. The sample lists over 90,000 clones, approximately 85% occurring once. Sequencing was done on a sample of blood. All receptors come from a person aged 18 to 75 in good health.

In its sample, this clone was seen once. This sequence joins TRBV6-6 and TRBJ1-2; possible D gene TRBD1, 5 bases. V gave up 7 bases and J gave up 7 bases, with 22 bases separating them. Germline lookup yields CDR1 MNHNY and CDR2 SVGAGI (reference sequence). The CDR3 consists of 15 residues. The chain's CDR3 is CASTIGPIAGRGYTF. For the CDR3, the DNA is TGTGCCAGCACCATCGGACCCATCGCAGGGCGTGGCTACACCTTC.

The chain couples TRBV7-6 to TRBJ2-7; possible D gene TRBD2, 5 bases. The germline gives CDR1 SGHVS, CDR2 FNYEAQ. The length of the CDR3 is 14 residues. Trimming stripped 3 bases from V and 7 bases from J, with 16 bases between. CDR3 sequence (DNA): TGTGCCAGCAGCTTTGGCGGAGGTCTCTTGGAGCAGTACTTC. It codes for CASSFGGGLLEQYF.

To note about this clone: At one boundary the junction diverges from the germline segment, which might be a read error. The chain recombines TRBV5-6 with TRBJ2-7; possible D gene TRBD1, 5 bases. Germline V lookup: CDR1 SGHDT, CDR2 YYEEEE. CDR3 length equals 12 residues. The CDR3 DNA sequence: TGTGCCAGCAGCACCTTTCTGGGGCGCCCCTCGTTC. This gives the protein CASSTFLGRPSF. The full variable domain, completed using reference TRBV5-6 and TRBJ2-7, is DAGVTQSPTHLIKTRGQQVTLRCSPKSGHDTVSWYQQALGQGPQFIFQYYEEEERQRGNFPDRFSGHQFPNYSSELNVNALLLGDSALYLCASSTFLGRPSFGPGTRLTVT.

The chain employs TRBV5-1 and TRBJ1-4; D perhaps matches TRBD1 (5 bases). V lost 0 bases to trimming and J lost 5 bases, with 11 bases between them. Looked up from germline, CDR1 is SGHRS and CDR2 is YFSETQ. The CDR3 sequence is 15 residues long. The CDR3 DNA sequence: TGCGCCAGCAGCTTGGCTAGGACACCAAATGAAAAACTGTTTTTT. It encodes CASSLARTPNEKLFF. Looking up the rest from reference TRBV5-1 and TRBJ1-4 gives the full variable domain: KAGVTQTPRYLIKTRGQQVTLSCSPISGHRSVSWYQQTPGQGLQFLFEYFSETQRNKGNFPGRFSGRQFSNSRSEMNVSTLELGDSALYLCASSLARTPNEKLFFGSGTQLSVL.

The V call is TRBV2, the J call TRBJ1-4, with D possibly being TRBD1 (5 bases). CDR3 length equals 15 residues. Trimming removed 5 bases at V and 4 bases at J, with 14 bases between. Germline V gene data show CDR1 as SNHLY and CDR2 as FYNNEI. In DNA form, the CDR3 reads TGTGCCAGCAGTCACGGGACCGACTATAATGAAAAACTGTTTTTT. As protein: CASSHGTDYNEKLFF.

The CDR3 region has the DNA TGTGCCAGTAGTACCGCCGGCTACGAGCAGTACTTC. Its protein product is CASSTAGYEQYF. V usage is TRBV19 and J usage is TRBJ2-7, with unresolved D. Trimming took off 4 bases at V and 3 bases at J, with 7 bases between the two ends. The V gene's germline CDR1 is LNHDA and CDR2 SQIVND (reference sequence). The CDR3 sequence is 12 residues long.

The rearrangement links TRBV30 to TRBJ2-7; 10 bases align to TRBD2. With V trimmed by 0 bases and J by 2 bases, 4 bases remained unmatched. The CDR3 spans 15 residues. The germline CDR1 and CDR2 sequences are GTSNPN and SVGIG (reference sequence). The CDR3, as DNA: TGTGCCTGGAGTGTTTGGACTAGCGGTACCTACGAGCAGTACTTC. This translates into CAWSVWTSGTYEQYF.

The rearrangement links TRBV4-1 to TRBJ2-7; 7 bases agree with TRBD1. Germline assignment: CDR1 MGHRA and CDR2 YSYEKL. The CDR3 consists of 16 residues. J lost 3 bases, V lost 0 bases, and 8 bases had no gene match. The CDR3: CASSQERGDRYYEQYF. As DNA, the CDR3 is TGCGCCAGCAGCCAAGAACGAGGGGACAGATACTACGAGCAGTACTTC.

This chain connects TRBV1 to TRBJ2-3; TRBD1, the table's D call, was not compared with the DNA. TRBV1 is tagged as a pseudogene. The CDR3 length is 19 residues. DNA of the CDR3: TGCACCAGCAGCCATCATACTCCACAGGGGTTGAATAGCACAGATACGCAGTATTTT. Translating it yields CTSSHHTPQGLNSTDTQYF.

V and J are TRBV5-1 and TRBJ2-5; 7 nucleotides align to TRBD2. This CDR3 is built from 15 residues. Germline V lookup: CDR1 SGHRS, CDR2 YFSETQ. V was pared by 1 base and J by 1 base, with 4 bases of the junction left unmatched. The chain's CDR3 is CASSLTAGSQETQYF. Here the CDR3 DNA reads TGCGCCAGCAGCTTGACAGCGGGGAGCCAAGAGACCCAGTACTTC. Drawing the rest from reference TRBV5-1 and TRBJ2-5, the complete variable domain is KAGVTQTPRYLIKTRGQQVTLSCSPISGHRSVSWYQQTPGQGLQFLFEYFSETQRNKGNFPGRFSGRQFSNSRSEMNVSTLELGDSALYLCASSLTAGSQETQYFGPGTRLLVL.

J is TRBJ2-2 and V is TRBV7-2; D gene uncertain. V shed 1 base and J shed 5 bases, with 11 bases lying between them. In germline, CDR1 is SGHTA, CDR2 FQGNSA. The CDR3 extends over 15 amino acids. CDR3 in amino acids: CASSLGGALTGELFF. Written as DNA, the CDR3 is TGTGCCAGCAGCTTAGGCGGCGCTCTGACCGGGGAGCTGTTTTTT.

The chain links TRBV7-9 to TRBJ1-2; the D gene is possibly TRBD1 (6 bases). The length of the CDR3 is 15 residues. Between the trimmed V and J ends, which lost 6 bases and 8 bases, there was a span of 22 bases. From germline, CDR1 is SEHNR and CDR2 FQNEAQ (reference sequence). CDR3 amino acids: CASSLSPRTVGGYTF. The CDR3 DNA is TGTGCCAGCAGTCTGTCCCCCCGGACAGTCGGGGGCTACACCTTC.

The chain uses TRBV7-9 and TRBJ2-7, with D possibly being TRBD2 (6 bases). The ends were cut back, 5 bases at V and 6 bases at J, with 17 bases in the middle. Germline V gives CDR1 SEHNR, CDR2 FQNEAQ (reference sequence). CDR3 size: 14 residues. The CDR3 region has the DNA TGTGCCAGCAGCCCGGGGTTACGGGGACTCGAGCAGTACTTC. This gives the protein CASSPGLRGLEQYF.

J is TRBJ1-5 and V is TRBV10-3; TRBD1 agrees at 12 bases. Germline values: CDR1 ENHRY, CDR2 SYGVKD. J was trimmed by 4 bases and V by 9 bases; bases with no gene match: 13. The CDR3 runs to 17 residues. DNA of the CDR3: TGTGCCATTTCTTCCCTTCCGGGACAGGGGGCAAATCAGCCCCAGCATTTT. It specifies CAISSLPGQGANQPQHF.

V gene TRBV6-1 combines with J gene TRBJ1-6; TRBD1 aligns across 8 bases. Germline V gives CDR1 MNHNS, CDR2 SASEGT. Trimming cost V 5 bases and J 10 bases; bases outside gene matches: 4. The CDR3 contains 13 residues. The chain's CDR3 is CASSPQGASPLHF. The CDR3 DNA reads as TGTGCCAGCAGTCCCCAGGGGGCCTCACCCCTCCACTTT.

V usage is TRBV13 and J usage is TRBJ1-1; unclear D gene. The CDR3 runs 13 residues. Trimming removed 9 bases at V and 3 bases at J, with 14 bases between. CDR1 and CDR2 from the germline V gene are PRHDT and FYEKMQ (reference sequence). This CDR3 reads CASLTGWDTEAFF. CDR3 nucleotides: TGTGCCAGTCTTACTGGCTGGGACACTGAAGCTTTCTTT.

The chain combines TRBV29-1 with TRBJ1-2; 7 nucleotides line up with TRBD1. The CDR3 runs 16 residues. V was clipped by 0 bases and J by 6 bases; unmatched bases: 13. The V gene's germline CDR1 is SQVTM and CDR2 ANQGSEA. CDR3: CSVEDGGGGWLDGYTF. DNA for the CDR3: TGCAGCGTTGAAGATGGAGGAGGGGGCTGGTTAGATGGCTACACCTTC.

The chain recombines TRBV14 with TRBJ1-6; D possibly corresponds to TRBD1 (5 bases). Germline V gives CDR1 SGHDN, CDR2 FVKESK. This CDR3 spans 15 amino acids. V lost 4 bases to trimming and J lost 9 bases, with 16 bases between them. The CDR3 coding sequence is TGTGCCAGCAGCCCCGAGTGGGGGGTCGGTTCACCCCTCCACTTT. Residues: CASSPEWGVGSPLHF.

The chain is built from TRBV5-1 and TRBJ2-6, with a weak D call TRBD1 (5 bases). Germline assignment: CDR1 SGHRS and CDR2 YFSETQ. This CDR3 contains 15 residues. Trimming removed 2 bases from V and 3 bases from J, with 9 bases in between. CDR3 nucleotides: TGCGCCAGCAGCTTCCTGGGGCTTGGGGCCAACGTCCTGACTTTC. Protein sequence: CASSFLGLGANVLTF.

The chain links TRBV7-3 to TRBJ2-7; 7 bases agree with TRBD1. The germline V gene encodes CDR1 SGHTA and CDR2 FQGTGA. V shed 0 bases, J shed 7 bases, and the junction held 6 bases outside the gene matches. The CDR3 is made up of 14 amino acids. The CDR3 DNA is TGTGCCAGCAGCTTAACCGACAGGGACGGAGAGCAGTACTTC. Translation: CASSLTDRDGEQYF.

For this clone: A much larger clone is a single base away; this may be a read error. The rearrangement joins TRBV5-6 to TRBJ2-7, with 10 bases lining up with TRBD2. Looked up from germline, CDR1 is SGHDT and CDR2 is YYEEEE. CDR3 size: 15 residues. With V trimmed by 4 bases and J by 4 bases, 8 bases remained unmatched. The CDR3 DNA sequence: TGTGCCAGCAGCAGGGCTAGCGGGAGAACTTACGAGCAGTACTTC. Its protein is CASSRASGRTYEQYF. Full variable domain (missing parts from reference TRBV5-6 and TRBJ2-7): DAGVTQSPTHLIKTRGQQVTLRCSPKSGHDTVSWYQQALGQGPQFIFQYYEEEERQRGNFPDRFSGHQFPNYSSELNVNALLLGDSALYLCASSRASGRTYEQYFGPGTRLTVT.

The rearrangement joins TRBV14 to TRBJ1-2; D is unresolved. Germline V gives CDR1 SGHDN, CDR2 FVKESK. The V gene lost 4 bases and the J gene lost 6 bases, with 15 bases spanning the gap. The CDR3 consists of 14 residues. The CDR3 reads CASSLNREINGYTF. The CDR3 region has the DNA TGTGCCAGCAGCCTTAACCGGGAAATTAATGGCTACACCTTC.

The V call is TRBV5-6, the J call TRBJ2-7; possible D gene TRBD1, 6 bases. The ends were cut back, 4 bases at V and 2 bases at J, with 25 bases in the middle. The CDR3 has 18 amino acids. Germline V gene lookup returns CDR1 SGHDT and CDR2 YYEEEE. Here the CDR3 DNA reads TGTGCCAGCAGCCAATCAGGAAGGACAGTTTCAATAACCTACGAGCAGTACTTC. Its translation is CASSQSGRTVSITYEQYF. Full variable domain (rest looked up from reference TRBV5-6 and TRBJ2-7): DAGVTQSPTHLIKTRGQQVTLRCSPKSGHDTVSWYQQALGQGPQFIFQYYEEEERQRGNFPDRFSGHQFPNYSSELNVNALLLGDSALYLCASSQSGRTVSITYEQYFGPGTRLTVT.

The chain is built from TRBV28 and TRBJ1-4; D not resolved. The CDR3 totals 14 residues. Germline V gene sequence: CDR1 MDHEN, CDR2 SYDVKM. Trimming left V 6 bases short and J 8 bases short, with 16 bases between. The CDR3, as DNA: TGTGCCAGCAGACTCCAGAGACGAGGCGAAAAACTGTTTTTT. Translating gives CASRLQRRGEKLFF. The whole variable domain, remainder taken from reference TRBV28 and TRBJ1-4, is DVKVTQSSRYLVKRTGEKVFLECVQDMDHENMFWYRQDPGLGLRLIYFSYDVKMKEKGDIPEGYSVSREKKERFSLILESASTNQTSMYLCASRLQRRGEKLFFGSGTQLSVL.